The next 10 T cell receptor beta chains were all read from a single sample in a study of cytomegalovirus exposure and HLA in healthy donors. PCR involved 60 Vbeta and 13 Jbeta primers. Assay: immunoSEQ multiplex PCR; the TCRdb copy retains only in-frame clones and omits some. This repertoire shows about 94,000 clones, about 7.6% found once; its top ten account for roughly 2.1%. Material: PBMCs. Every receptor here comes from a man aged 45-65 years in good health and CMV-seronegative.

The gene calls are TRBV6-5 and TRBJ1-1; D unclear. The V gene's germline CDR1 is MNHEY and CDR2 SVGAGI. CDR3 length: 13 amino acids. The V end was cut by 4 bases, the J end by 1 base, with 7 bases between. CDR3 sequence: CASSLRWNTEAFF. For the CDR3, the DNA is TGTGCCAGCAGTTTGAGGTGGAACACTGAAGCTTTCTTT.

The table lists this clone with a few counts. The rearrangement joins TRBV5-4 to TRBJ1-6, with D possibly being TRBD1 (5 bases). V lost 0 bases and J lost 6, with 7 bases in between. This CDR3 is built from 14 residues. CDR1 is SGHNT, CDR2 YYREEE, per germline (reference sequence). This CDR3 is CASSLGQPNSPLHF. The CDR3 DNA reads as TGTGCCAGCAGCTTGGGACAGCCTAATTCACCCCTCCACTTT.

Only a few counts were recorded for this clone. The V and J genes are TRBV5-4 and TRBJ2-1; 13 bases are a match to TRBD2. The ends lost 7 bases at V and 4 bases at J; junction bases unmatched: 8. The V gene's germline CDR1 is SGHNT and CDR2 YYREEE (reference sequence). The CDR3 has 16 amino acids. CDR3 DNA: TGTGCCAGCCAACTAGCGGGGGGGCCTGCTTACAATGAGCAGTTCTTC. Translating gives CASQLAGGPAYNEQFF.

This clone has a handful of counts. This rearrangement joins TRBV10-3 to TRBJ1-2; tentative D call: TRBD1 (5 bases). This CDR3 has 12 residues. Germline CDR1 is ENHRY and CDR2 is SYGVKD. V lost 4 bases, J lost 8 bases, and 11 bases lay in between. The CDR3 DNA sequence: TGTGCCATCAGTGTGGGGGGAGTGGGCTACACCTTC. It is translated as CAISVGGVGYTF.

V and J are TRBV7-9 and TRBJ1-1; a weak D match, TRBD1 (6 bases). Trimming pared 2 bases from V and 2 bases from J, leaving 18 bases between. Germline V gene sequence: CDR1 SEHNR, CDR2 FQNEAQ (reference sequence). The CDR3 has 17 amino acids. In DNA form, the CDR3 reads TGTGCCAGCAGCTTACGAGGGGGACCTTACCCTAACACTGAAGCTTTCTTT. Residues: CASSLRGGPYPNTEAFF.

This chain joins TRBV7-2 and TRBJ2-2; TRBD1 aligns across 9 bases. This CDR3 has 15 amino acids. The germline gives CDR1 SGHTA, CDR2 FQGNSA. J lost 4 bases, V lost 4 bases, and 4 bases had no gene match. The DNA for the CDR3 is TGTGCCAGCAGCTACTTGACAGGGGGCACCGGGGAGCTGTTTTTT. It yields the protein CASSYLTGGTGELFF.

The rearrangement links TRBV29-1 to TRBJ2-7; TRBD1 agrees at 8 bases. The CDR3 has 14 residues. The trim removed 1 base at V and 0 bases at J, leaving 2 bases unmatched. Germline V gene data show CDR1 as SQVTM and CDR2 as ANQGSEA. The CDR3 DNA sequence: TGCAGCGTTGAAGTAACAGGGGGCTCCTACGAGCAGTACTTC. Residues: CSVEVTGGSYEQYF.

This clone showed up just a few times. The rearrangement joins TRBV5-1 to TRBJ1-6, with TRBD1 identical over 7 bases. The CDR3 is 15 residues long. Germline CDR1 and CDR2: SGHRS and YFSETQ. V lost 4 bases to trimming and J lost 5 bases; unmatched junction nucleotides: 6. CDR3 region: CASSPRTGNNSPLHF. For the CDR3, the DNA is TGCGCCAGCAGCCCCCGGACAGGAAATAATTCACCCCTCCACTTT.

This clone was seen only a few times. This rearrangement joins TRBV5-1 to TRBJ2-1; D possibly corresponds to TRBD1 (6 bases). The CDR3 totals 16 residues. Germline CDR1 SGHRS, CDR2 YFSETQ. V lost 4 bases to trimming and J lost 0 bases, with 14 bases between them. This CDR3 is CASSIQGPSSYNEQFF. CDR3 DNA sequence: TGCGCCAGCAGCATACAGGGCCCTAGCTCCTACAATGAGCAGTTCTTC.

This clone was counted between two and nine times. V and J are TRBV7-8 and TRBJ2-1; TRBD2 aligns across 8 bases. Trimming removed 9 bases from V and 8 bases from J; junction bases left unmatched: 15. The CDR3 covers 15 residues. The germline CDR1 and CDR2 sequences are SGHVS and FQNEAQ. CDR3 in DNA: TGTGCCAGTTCCCTCTCTCGGGCGGGAGGCCATGAGCAGTTCTTC. This gives the protein CASSLSRAGGHEQFF.